This TCR beta chain originates from a study of technical replicates of blood from several donors. The CDR3 sequence is 15 residues long. Looked up from germline, CDR1 is MNHEY and CDR2 is SVGAGI. Trimming shortened V by 3 bases and J by 0 bases, and 10 bases separated the two germline ends. Some clones are missing from TCRdb's copy, which holds only in-frame ones; the method was immunoSEQ multiplex PCR. The table lists about 81,000 clones, about 96% of them singletons, with around 0.2% in the top ten. The chain couples TRBV6-5 to TRBJ2-3; TRBD1 is a possible D gene (6 bases). The sequence derives from a human donor in good health. The sequencing sample was made of T cells isolated from PBMCs. In DNA, the CDR3 is TGTGCCAGCAGTTATTTTGGGGGCAGCACAGATACGCAGTATTTT. Translation gives CASSYFGGSTDTQYF.